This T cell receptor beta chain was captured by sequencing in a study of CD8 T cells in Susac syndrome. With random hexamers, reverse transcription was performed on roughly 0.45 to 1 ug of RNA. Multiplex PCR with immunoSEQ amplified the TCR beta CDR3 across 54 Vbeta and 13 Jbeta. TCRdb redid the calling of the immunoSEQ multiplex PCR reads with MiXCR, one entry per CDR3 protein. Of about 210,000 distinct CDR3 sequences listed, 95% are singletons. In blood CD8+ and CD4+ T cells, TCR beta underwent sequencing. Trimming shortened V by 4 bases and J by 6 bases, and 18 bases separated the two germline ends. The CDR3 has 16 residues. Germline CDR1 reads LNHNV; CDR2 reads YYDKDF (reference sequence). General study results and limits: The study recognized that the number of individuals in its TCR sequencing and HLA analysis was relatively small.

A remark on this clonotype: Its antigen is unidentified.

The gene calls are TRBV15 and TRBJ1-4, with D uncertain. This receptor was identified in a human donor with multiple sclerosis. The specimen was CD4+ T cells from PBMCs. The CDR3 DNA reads TGTGCCACCAGCACACCCATCGGGGTGGGCGATGAAAAACTGTTTTTT. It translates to CATSTPIGVGDEKLFF.